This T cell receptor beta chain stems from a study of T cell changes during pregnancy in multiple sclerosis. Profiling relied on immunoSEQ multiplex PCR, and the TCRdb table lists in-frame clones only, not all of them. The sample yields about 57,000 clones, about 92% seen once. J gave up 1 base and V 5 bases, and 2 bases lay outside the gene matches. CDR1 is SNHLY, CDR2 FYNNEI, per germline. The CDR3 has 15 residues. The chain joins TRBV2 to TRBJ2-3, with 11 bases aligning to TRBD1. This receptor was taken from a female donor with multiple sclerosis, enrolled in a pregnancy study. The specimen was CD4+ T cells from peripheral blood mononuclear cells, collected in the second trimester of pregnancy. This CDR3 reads CASSPGQGGTDTQYF. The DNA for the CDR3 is TGTGCCAGCAGTCCGGGACAGGGGGGCACAGATACGCAGTATTTT.